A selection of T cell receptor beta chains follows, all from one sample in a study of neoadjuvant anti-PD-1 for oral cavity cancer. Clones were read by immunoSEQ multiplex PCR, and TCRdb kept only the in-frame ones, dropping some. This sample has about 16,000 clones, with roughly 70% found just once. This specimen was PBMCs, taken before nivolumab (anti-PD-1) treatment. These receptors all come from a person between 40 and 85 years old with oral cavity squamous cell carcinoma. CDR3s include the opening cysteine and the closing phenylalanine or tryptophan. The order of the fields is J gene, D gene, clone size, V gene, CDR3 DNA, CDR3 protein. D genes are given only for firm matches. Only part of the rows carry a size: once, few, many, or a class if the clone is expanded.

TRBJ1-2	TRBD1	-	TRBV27	TGTGCCAGCAGTTTATCGACAGGGGTTGCCGGCTACACCTTC	CASSLSTGVAGYTF
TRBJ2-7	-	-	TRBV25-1	TGTGCCAGCAGTGAATCGGGGGAAGAGCAGTACTTC	CASSESGEEQYF
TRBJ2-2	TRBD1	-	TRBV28	TGTGCCAGCAGTGGGGGACAGGGGAGAACCGGGGAGCTGTTTTTT	CASSGGQGRTGELFF
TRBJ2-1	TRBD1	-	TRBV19	TGTGCCAGTAGTATAGCGGCAGGGGGCCACTCCGGTGTCTACAATGAGCAGTTCTTC	CASSIAAGGHSGVYNEQFF
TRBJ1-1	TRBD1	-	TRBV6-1	TGTGCCAGCAGGTCAGGGGGTAGGGTAAACACTGAAGCTTTCTTT	CASRSGGRVNTEAFF
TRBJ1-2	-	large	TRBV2	TGTGCCAGCACCGAAGGGGGGGCAAACTATGGCTACACCTTC	CASTEGGANYGYTF
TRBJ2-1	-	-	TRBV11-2	TGTGCCAGCAGCTTAGATGCGGGCCATCCGGCGCAGTTCTTC	CASSLDAGHPAQFF
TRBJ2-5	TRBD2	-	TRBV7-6	TGTGCCAGCAGCTTTCTCGGGGGGGTGGAGACCCAGTACTTC	CASSFLGGVETQYF
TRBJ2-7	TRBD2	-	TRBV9	TGTGCCAGCAGCGTAGGGGGACTAGCGGGAATTTACGAGCAGTACTTC	CASSVGGLAGIYEQYF
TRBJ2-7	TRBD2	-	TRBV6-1	TGTGCCAGCAGTGATCGGGGGGGCCTTATAGACGAGCAGTACTTC	CASSDRGGLIDEQYF
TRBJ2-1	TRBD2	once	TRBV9	TGTGCCAGCAGCGTAGGGCCCCCAATAGCGGGGGGTTACAATGAGCAGTTCTTC	CASSVGPPIAGGYNEQFF
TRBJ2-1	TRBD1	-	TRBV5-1	TGCGCCAGCAGCTCTCAGGGGGCGCGGTACAATGAGCAGTTCTTC	CASSSQGARYNEQFF
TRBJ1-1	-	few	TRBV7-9	TGTGTTAGTGGGGCCTCCTTGGGGTACACTGAAGCTTTCTTT	CVSGASLGYTEAFF
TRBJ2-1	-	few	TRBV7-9	TGTGCCAGCAGCACTGACAGCAATGAGCAGTTCTTC	CASSTDSNEQFF
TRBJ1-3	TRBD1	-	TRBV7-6	TGTGCCAGCAGCTCAGAAGACAGGGTATTCAGAAACACCATATATTTT	CASSSEDRVFRNTIYF
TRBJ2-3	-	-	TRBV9	TGTGCCAGCAGCGTAAGGAGTAGCGGAACAGATACGCAGTATTTT	CASSVRSSGTDTQYF
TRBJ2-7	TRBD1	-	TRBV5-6	TGTGCCAGCAGCGAGGGACAGGGCGTATACGAGCAGTACTTC	CASSEGQGVYEQYF
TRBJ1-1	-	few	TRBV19	TGTGCCAGTAGTATAGATCGTTGGGGCCAGGGGACTGAAGCTTTCTTT	CASSIDRWGQGTEAFF
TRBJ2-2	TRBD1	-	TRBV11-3	TGTGCCAGCAGCGGGTGGGACAGCACCGGGGAGCTGTTTTTT	CASSGWDSTGELFF
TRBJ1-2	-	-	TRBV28	TGTGCCAGCAGTTTCAGGGGAGGGCACTATGGCTACACCTTC	CASSFRGGHYGYTF
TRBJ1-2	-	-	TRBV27	TGTGCCAGCAGGGGGACCGTAGCTAACTATGGCTACACCTTC	CASRGTVANYGYTF
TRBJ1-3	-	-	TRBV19	TGTGCCAGTAGACGGGACCGAATCTCTGGAAACACCATATATTTT	CASRRDRISGNTIYF
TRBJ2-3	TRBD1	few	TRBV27	TGTGCCAGCAGTAACCGGGACAGACCCACAGATACGCAGTATTTT	CASSNRDRPTDTQYF
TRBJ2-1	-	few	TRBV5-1	TGCGCCAGCAGGCGGACAGTCAATGAGCAGTTCTTC	CASRRTVNEQFF
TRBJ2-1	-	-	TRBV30	TGTGCCTGGGGTGTCGAGGACGGACATTACAATGAGCAGTTCTTC	CAWGVEDGHYNEQFF
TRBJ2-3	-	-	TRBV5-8	TGTGCCAGCAGCCTCGTCAGGGCGCAGTATTTT	CASSLVRAQYF
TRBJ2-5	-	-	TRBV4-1	TGCGCCAGCAGCCAAGTAGAAGGGTACCAAGAGACCCAGTACTTC	CASSQVEGYQETQYF
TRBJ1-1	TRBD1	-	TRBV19	TGTGCCAGTAGCCGCCCCGACAGGGTCGGCACTGAAGCTTTCTTT	CASSRPDRVGTEAFF
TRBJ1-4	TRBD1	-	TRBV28	TGTGCCAGCAGTCAACAGGGGGCAAGTGAAAAACTGTTTTTT	CASSQQGASEKLFF
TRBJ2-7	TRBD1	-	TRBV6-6	TGTGCCAGCAAGACGACAGGGGGGACCTACGAGCAGTACTTC	CASKTTGGTYEQYF
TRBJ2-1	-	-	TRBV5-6	TGTGCCAGCAGCTTGGTAGGCAGGGTCAATGAGCAGTTCTTC	CASSLVGRVNEQFF
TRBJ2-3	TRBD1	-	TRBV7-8	TGTGCCAGCAGCTTAGCGCCCTGGGACAGGGGGGCAGATACGCAGTATTTT	CASSLAPWDRGADTQYF
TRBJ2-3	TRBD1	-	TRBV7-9	TGTGCCAGTATCCGGGACAGCCTCACAGATACGCAGTATTTT	CASIRDSLTDTQYF
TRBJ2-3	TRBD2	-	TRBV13	TGTGCCAGCAGCTTAGGCCTCGAGCGGGAGGGCCCGACAGATACGCAGTATTTT	CASSLGLEREGPTDTQYF
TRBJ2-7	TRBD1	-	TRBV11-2	TGTGCCAGCAGCTCCAACAGGGGAACGTACGAGCAGTACTTC	CASSSNRGTYEQYF
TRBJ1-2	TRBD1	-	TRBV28	TGTGCCAGCACTACAGGGGCCCTTGACTATGGCTACACCTTC	CASTTGALDYGYTF
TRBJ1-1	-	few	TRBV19	TGTGCCGTAAGCGGGTTACTGAACACTGAAGCTTTCTTT	CAVSGLLNTEAFF
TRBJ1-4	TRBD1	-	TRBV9	TGTGCCAGCAGCGTAGATACGGGACAGACTAATGAAAAACTGTTTTTT	CASSVDTGQTNEKLFF
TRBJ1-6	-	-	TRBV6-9	TGTGCCAGCAGTTTCCCTCACAAGTACAGGGTGTCTCGGTCTGATTCACCCCTCCACTTT	CASSFPHKYRVSRSDSPLHF
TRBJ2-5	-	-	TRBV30	TGTGCCTGTTCTCCTTCGGGGAAGGGGACCCAGTACTTC	CACSPSGKGTQYF
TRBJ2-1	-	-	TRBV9	TGTGCCAGCAGCGTAGGAAGCGGGCCCTACAATGAGCAGTTCTTC	CASSVGSGPYNEQFF
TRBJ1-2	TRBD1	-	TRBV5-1	TGCGCCAGCAGCATGGCCATCAGGGGGGCGGGCTATGGCTACACCTTC	CASSMAIRGAGYGYTF
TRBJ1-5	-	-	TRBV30	TGTGCCTGGAGTAAGGGGGGTTTGGGAGGCAATCAGCCCCAGCATTTT	CAWSKGGLGGNQPQHF
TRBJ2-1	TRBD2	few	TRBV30	TGTGCCTGGAGTGTACGGGCTAGCGGGGCGTCCAATGAGCAGTTCTTC	CAWSVRASGASNEQFF
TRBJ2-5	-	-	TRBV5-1	TGCGCCAGCAGGGAAACAGGGGCGGGGGAGACCCAGTACTTC	CASRETGAGETQYF
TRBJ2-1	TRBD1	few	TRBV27	TGTGCCAGCAGTTTAGGGACAGGGGGCAATGAGCAGTTCTTC	CASSLGTGGNEQFF
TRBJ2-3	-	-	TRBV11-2	TGTGCCAGCAGCTTAGCGGTCACAGATACGCAGTATTTT	CASSLAVTDTQYF
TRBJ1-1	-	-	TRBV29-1	TGCAGCGTTGAAGTTTCTCGGGCCAGGAGGTTTCCTGAAGCTTTCTTT	CSVEVSRARRFPEAFF
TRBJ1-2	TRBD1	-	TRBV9	TGTGCCAGCAGCCCAAAGGGGGCAGGAAATGTTGGCTACACCTTC	CASSPKGAGNVGYTF
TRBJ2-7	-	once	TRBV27	TGTGCCAGCAGGCCCCTCGGGGGGCGATCGAACGAGCAGTACTTC	CASRPLGGRSNEQYF
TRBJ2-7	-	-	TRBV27	TGTGCCAGCAGTTTAACAGGATCCCATTACGAGCAGTACTTC	CASSLTGSHYEQYF
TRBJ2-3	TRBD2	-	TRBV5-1	TGCGCCAGCATTCTAGCGGGGACAGATACGCAGTATTTT	CASILAGTDTQYF
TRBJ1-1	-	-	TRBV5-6	TGTGCCAGCAGCTTTTGGGGCAGCTGGGACACTGAAGCTTTCTTT	CASSFWGSWDTEAFF
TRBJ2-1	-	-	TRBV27	TGTGCCAGCAGTTTTCTGCAGTCCCCCTACAATGAGCAGTTCTTC	CASSFLQSPYNEQFF